Presented here are 2 T cell receptor beta chains from one specimen sequenced in a study of blood T cells in healthy people across ages. Next came a second PCR, run for about 6 to 12 cycles, which used a sample-barcoded 5' primer along with a J-beta primer mix. MiXCR, applied by TCRdb to the 5' RACE reads, yields one record per CDR3 protein. This table has about 970,000 distinct CDR3 sequences, 51% appearing once. Sequenced input: blood. These receptor sequences come from a woman between 55 and 75 years old in good health.

This clonotype has just a few counts. The rearrangement links TRBV4-1 to TRBJ1-1; D is ambiguous. V lost 9 bases to trimming and J lost 1 base, with 15 bases between them. The CDR3 contains 14 residues. CDR1 MGHRA and CDR2 YSYEKL come from the germline V gene. CDR3 sequence (DNA): TGCGCCAGTAGATCGGGGTCGAGGAACACTGAAGCTTTCTTT. This translates into CASRSGSRNTEAFF.

This clonotype was seen only a few times. The rearrangement links TRBV12-3 or TRBV12-4 to TRBJ2-5; TRBD1 aligns across 10 bases. This CDR3 comprises 15 residues. V lost 6 bases and J lost 3; bases outside the gene matches: 7. The CDR3 here is CASRGTGAAKETQYF. CDR3 coding DNA: TGTGCCAGCAGGGGGACAGGGGCCGCGAAAGAGACCCAGTACTTC.